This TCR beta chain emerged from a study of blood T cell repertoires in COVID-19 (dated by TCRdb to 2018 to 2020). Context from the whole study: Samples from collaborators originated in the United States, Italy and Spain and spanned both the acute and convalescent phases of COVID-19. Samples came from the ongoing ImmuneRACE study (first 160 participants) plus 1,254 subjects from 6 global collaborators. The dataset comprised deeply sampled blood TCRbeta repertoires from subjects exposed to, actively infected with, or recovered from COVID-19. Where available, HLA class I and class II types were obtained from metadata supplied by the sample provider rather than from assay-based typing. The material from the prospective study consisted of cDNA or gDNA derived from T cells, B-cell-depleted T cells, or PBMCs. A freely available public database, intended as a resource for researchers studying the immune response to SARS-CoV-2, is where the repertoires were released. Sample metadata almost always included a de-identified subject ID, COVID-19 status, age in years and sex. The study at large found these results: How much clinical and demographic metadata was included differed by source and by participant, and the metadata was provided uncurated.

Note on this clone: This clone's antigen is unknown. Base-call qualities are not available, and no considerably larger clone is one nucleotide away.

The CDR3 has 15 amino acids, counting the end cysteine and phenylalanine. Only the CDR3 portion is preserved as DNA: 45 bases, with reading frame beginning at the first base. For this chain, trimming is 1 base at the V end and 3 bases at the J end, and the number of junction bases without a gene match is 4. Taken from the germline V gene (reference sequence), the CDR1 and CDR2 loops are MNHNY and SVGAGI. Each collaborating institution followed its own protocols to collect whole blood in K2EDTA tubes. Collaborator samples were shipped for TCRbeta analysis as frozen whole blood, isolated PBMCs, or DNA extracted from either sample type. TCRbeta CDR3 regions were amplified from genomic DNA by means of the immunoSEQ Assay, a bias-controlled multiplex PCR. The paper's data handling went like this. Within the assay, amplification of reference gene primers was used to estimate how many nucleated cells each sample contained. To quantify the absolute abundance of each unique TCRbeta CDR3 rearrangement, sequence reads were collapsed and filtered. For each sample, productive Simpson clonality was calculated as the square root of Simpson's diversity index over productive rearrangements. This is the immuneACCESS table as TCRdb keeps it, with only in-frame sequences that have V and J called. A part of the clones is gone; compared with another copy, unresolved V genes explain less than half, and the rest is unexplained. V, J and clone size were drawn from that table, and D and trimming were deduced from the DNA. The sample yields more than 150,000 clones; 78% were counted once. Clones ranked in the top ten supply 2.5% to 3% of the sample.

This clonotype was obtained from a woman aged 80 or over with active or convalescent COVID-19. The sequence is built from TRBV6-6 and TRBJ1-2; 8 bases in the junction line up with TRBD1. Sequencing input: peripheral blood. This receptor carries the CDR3 CASSYFNRGDYGYTF. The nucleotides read TGTGCCAGCAGTTACTTTAACAGGGGGGACTATGGCTACACCTTC.